These T cell receptor beta chains were read from a single sample in a study of blood T cell repertoires in COVID-19. Some clones are missing from TCRdb's copy, which holds only in-frame ones; the method was immunoSEQ multiplex PCR. Of roughly 160,000 clones detected, around 82% appear once; the ten largest clones hold around 2.1%. Source material: peripheral blood. Receptors originate from a woman of 80 years or more with acute or convalescent COVID-19. Both conserved end residues are part of each CDR3. Each record gives: D gene, clone size, J gene, V gene, CDR3 DNA, CDR3 protein. The D gene is left open where the match is weak. Clone size is stated in some rows and not others, as once, few, many or a class when expanded.

>TRBD2|NA|TRBJ2-5|TRBV19
TGTGCCAGTAGTATCGGACTAGCGGTACAAGAGACCCAGTACTTC
CASSIGLAVQETQYF
>TRBD1|NA|TRBJ2-1|TRBV14
TGTGCCAGCAGCCAATACCGACAGGGAAATGAGCAGTTCTTC
CASSQYRQGNEQFF
>NA|NA|TRBJ2-6|TRBV27
TGTGCCAGCAGACTATCTGGGGCCAACGTCCTGACTTTC
CASRLSGANVLTF
>TRBD1|NA|TRBJ1-2|TRBV4-3
TGCGCCAGCAGCCTTTTGGCTTCCGGGACAGCTTCTAACTATGGCTACACCTTC
CASSLLASGTASNYGYTF
>NA|NA|TRBJ2-2|TRBV6-5
TGTGCCAGCAAGGGGGCCGGGGAGCTGTTTTTT
CASKGAGELFF
>NA|NA|TRBJ1-5|TRBV6-2/TRBV6-3
TGTGCCAGCAGTTACTCGACCGGTAGGTGGAGCAGTCAGCCCCAGCATTTT
CASSYSTGRWSSQPQHF
>TRBD1|once|TRBJ2-3|TRBV29-1
TGCAGCGTCACCGGGACAGAGAACACAGATACGCAGTATTTT
CSVTGTENTDTQYF
>NA|NA|TRBJ1-2|TRBV6-6
TGTGCCAGCAGTGACTTGCCAGTGACTTATGGCTACACCTTC
CASSDLPVTYGYTF
>NA|NA|TRBJ2-2|TRBV16
TGTGCCAGCAGCCAAACGGGGAGGTCCGACACCGGGGAGCTGTTTTTT
CASSQTGRSDTGELFF
>TRBD1|few|TRBJ2-6|TRBV19
TGTGCCAGTAGTGTCCGGACAGGGAACTCTGGGGCCAACGTCCTGACTTTC
CASSVRTGNSGANVLTF
>TRBD1|once|TRBJ1-5|TRBV19
TGTGCCAGTATGAGGGACAGGGGGCACAATCAGCCCCAGCATTTT
CASMRDRGHNQPQHF
>TRBD2|NA|TRBJ2-3|TRBV19
TGTGCCAGTAGTGCCCCGGGGGGGTATACGCAGTATTTT
CASSAPGGYTQYF
>NA|NA|TRBJ2-2|TRBV14
TGTGCCAGCAGCCAAGATCTGTACACCGGGGAGCTGTTTTTT
CASSQDLYTGELFF
>TRBD2|NA|TRBJ2-3|TRBV6-6
TGTGCCAGCAGAACTAGCGGGGGGAATTGGGATACGCAGTATTTT
CASRTSGGNWDTQYF
>NA|few|TRBJ2-7|TRBV4-2
TGTGCCAGCAGCCAAGCCTGGGGACAAACCTACGAGCAGTACTTC
CASSQAWGQTYEQYF
>NA|few|TRBJ2-1|TRBV7-9
TGTGCCAGCAGCTTAGTAGCGGTTTCCTACAATGAGCAGTTCTTC
CASSLVAVSYNEQFF
>NA|NA|TRBJ2-1|TRBV7-2
TGTGCCAGCAGCCAGTCCAGGGGACCTGGGAATGAGCAGTTCTTC
CASSQSRGPGNEQFF
>TRBD1|NA|TRBJ1-4|TRBV7-9
TGTGCCAGCAGCTTGGGGACAGCCATAAATGAAAAACTGTTTTTT
CASSLGTAINEKLFF
>NA|once|TRBJ2-5|TRBV25-1
TGTGCCAGCAGTGTGTCATGGGGGCGGAAAGAGACCCAGTACTTC
CASSVSWGRKETQYF
>NA|NA|TRBJ1-6|TRBV19
TGTGCCAGTAGTAGTATCAGCAGGCACTCACCCCTCCACTTT
CASSSISRHSPLHF
>NA|NA|TRBJ1-1|TRBV19
TGTGCCAGTAGAAACCCCCAGGTGAACACTGAAGCTTTCTTT
CASRNPQVNTEAFF
>TRBD1|NA|TRBJ2-5|TRBV23-1
TGCGCCAGCAGAAAAAACAGGGGTGAAGAGACCCAGTACTTC
CASRKNRGEETQYF
>NA|NA|TRBJ2-7|TRBV6-5
TGTGCCAGCAGTCGGAGAGGGAACTACGAGCAGTACTTC
CASSRRGNYEQYF
>TRBD2|NA|TRBJ2-1|TRBV7-9
TGTGCCAGCAGCTTATCCGGCCTAGCGGGAGTTGGCAATGAGCAGTTCTTC
CASSLSGLAGVGNEQFF
>TRBD1|NA|TRBJ2-5|TRBV15
TGTGCCACCAGCAAGAGGGACAGGGGGCCCCCGGGTGGGACCCAGTACTTC
CATSKRDRGPPGGTQYF
>TRBD1|NA|TRBJ1-2|TRBV15
TGTGCCACCAGCAGAGAGCCCAGGGGGCCACTCTATGGCTACACCTTC
CATSREPRGPLYGYTF
>NA|NA|TRBJ1-1|TRBV12-3/TRBV12-4
TGTGCCAGCAGCCTGGGGGGAGAGACTGAAGCTTTCTTT
CASSLGGETEAFF
>NA|NA|TRBJ1-2|TRBV10-3
TGTGCCATCAGTTACAGGGCTGCCTATGGCTACACCTTC
CAISYRAAYGYTF
>NA|NA|TRBJ2-5|TRBV2
TGTGCCAGCAAAACAGGGATGTACCAAGAGACCCAGTACTTC
CASKTGMYQETQYF
>TRBD2|NA|TRBJ2-2|TRBV9
TGTGCCAGCAGTCTCACGGGGGGTAGTACCGGGGAGCTGTTTTTT
CASSLTGGSTGELFF
>TRBD1|NA|TRBJ2-1|TRBV6-5
TGTGCCGCCAAGGGGGCCGCATCAGAGCAGTTCTTC
CAAKGAASEQFF
>NA|few|TRBJ1-2|TRBV12-3/TRBV12-4
TGTGCCAGCAGTTTATGGGCGGGCTATGGCTACACCTTC
CASSLWAGYGYTF
>TRBD1|NA|TRBJ2-3|TRBV2
TGTGCCAGCAGTTTCCCCCGGGACAGGGGGCTGATAGATACGCAGTATTTT
CASSFPRDRGLIDTQYF
>NA|NA|TRBJ2-7|TRBV19
TGTGCCAGTAGTATAGCCTCTATCGGGGCCTACGAGCAGTACTTC
CASSIASIGAYEQYF
>TRBD2|NA|TRBJ2-1|TRBV7-9
TGTGCCAGCACCCTATGGGGCGGGAGTCTCCTCAATGAGCAGTTCTTC
CASTLWGGSLLNEQFF
>TRBD2|NA|TRBJ2-7|TRBV2
TGTGCCAGCAGTGATTTGTCTCGGCTAGCGGGAGTGTACGAGCAGTACTTC
CASSDLSRLAGVYEQYF
>TRBD2|NA|TRBJ2-5|TRBV6-5
TGTGCCAGCAGTAAGGGGGGACTAGCGTGGGAGACCCAGTACTTC
CASSKGGLAWETQYF
>NA|NA|TRBJ2-2|TRBV5-8
TGTGCCAGCAGCTTGGCCAGGTCAGGCACCGGGGAGCTGTTTTTT
CASSLARSGTGELFF
>NA|NA|TRBJ1-2|TRBV27
TGTGCCAGCAGTTTATCGGGGGGCTATGGCTACACCTTC
CASSLSGGYGYTF
>NA|few|TRBJ2-7|TRBV5-1
TGCGCCAGCAGCTTGGGGGTTGGGCCCACCTACGAGCAGTACTTC
CASSLGVGPTYEQYF
>TRBD1|NA|TRBJ2-1|TRBV15
TGTGCCACCTCTCATCCCGGGACAGGGGGTCCCAATGAGCAGTTCTTC
CATSHPGTGGPNEQFF
>TRBD2|NA|TRBJ2-1|TRBV11-2
TGTGCCAGCAGCTGGGGACTAGCCAACAATGAGCAGTTCTTC
CASSWGLANNEQFF
>NA|few|TRBJ1-1|TRBV28
TGTGCCAGCGGAATCGACAGGACTAACACTGAAGCTTTCTTT
CASGIDRTNTEAFF
>TRBD2|few|TRBJ2-1|TRBV20-1
TGCAGTGCTAGTGCACTAGCGGGAGGAGGGAATGAGCAGTTCTTC
CSASALAGGGNEQFF
>NA|NA|TRBJ2-4|TRBV29-1
TGCAGCGTCGAGACTCCTCCTCCAAACATTCAGTACTTC
CSVETPPPNIQYF
>TRBD1|NA|TRBJ1-5|TRBV27
TGTGCCACCCGCAGGGGGGTTGATCAGCCCCAGCATTTT
CATRRGVDQPQHF
>NA|NA|TRBJ1-1|TRBV7-9
TGTGCCAGCAGCTTAATAATGGGAGGGGCGTTCACTGAAGCTTTCTTT
CASSLIMGGAFTEAFF
>TRBD1|few|TRBJ1-2|TRBV29-1
TGCAGCGTTCAGGGGGCGGCGGAAGGCTACACCTTC
CSVQGAAEGYTF
>TRBD2|NA|TRBJ2-1|TRBV19
TGTGCCAGTAGTATCGAGCGGGGGCTCTCCTACAATGAGCAGTTCTTC
CASSIERGLSYNEQFF
>TRBD1|NA|TRBJ2-5|TRBV25-1
TGTGCCAGCAGTGAGGTAGTAGCCAGGGGGAAAGAGACCCAGTACTTC
CASSEVVARGKETQYF
>NA|NA|TRBJ1-1|TRBV29-1
TGCAGCGGACGGCGGGATAGGACTGAAGCTTTCTTT
CSGRRDRTEAFF
>TRBD2|NA|TRBJ2-7|TRBV7-8
TGTGCCAGCAGCTCGTTAGCGGGGGACTACGAGCAGTACTTC
CASSSLAGDYEQYF
>NA|few|TRBJ1-2|TRBV6-1
TGTGCCAGCAGTGAAGCGAGGGCAGTCTATGGCTACACCTTC
CASSEARAVYGYTF
>NA|NA|TRBJ1-5|TRBV28
TGTGCCAGCGGGACATTTCAGCCCCAGCATTTT
CASGTFQPQHF